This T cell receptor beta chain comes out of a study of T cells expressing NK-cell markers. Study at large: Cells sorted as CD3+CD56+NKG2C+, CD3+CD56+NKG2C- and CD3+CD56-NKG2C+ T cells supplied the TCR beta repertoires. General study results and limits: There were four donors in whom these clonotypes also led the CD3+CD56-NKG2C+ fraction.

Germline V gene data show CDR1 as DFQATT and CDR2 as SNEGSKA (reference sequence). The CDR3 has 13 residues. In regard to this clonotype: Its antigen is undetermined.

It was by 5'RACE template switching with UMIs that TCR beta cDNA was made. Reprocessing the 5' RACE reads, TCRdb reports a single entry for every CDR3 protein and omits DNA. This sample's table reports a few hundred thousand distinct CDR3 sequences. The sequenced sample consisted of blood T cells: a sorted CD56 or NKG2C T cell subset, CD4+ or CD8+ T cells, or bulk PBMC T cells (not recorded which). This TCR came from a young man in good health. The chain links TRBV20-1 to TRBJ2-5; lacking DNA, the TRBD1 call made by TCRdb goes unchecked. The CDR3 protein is CSARDHRGETQYF.